The present TCR beta chain was sequenced within a study of T cells in localized non-small cell lung cancer. Study results and caveats: In adjacent lung, a median roughly 58 of the top 100 tumor clones were found. Sequencing, confined to only one tumor region, leaves heterogeneity possible. Maximal T cell clonality occurred in uninvolved adjacent lung, with tumor ranking below it.

Sequencing used immunoSEQ multiplex PCR; TCRdb keeps in-frame clones, though not all of them. The sample has around 96,000 clones, more than 75% seen once. About this clone: Its cognate antigen is unknown.

V lost 0 bases, J lost 8 bases, and 10 bases lay in between. The CDR3 totals 13 residues. Germline V gene lookup returns CDR1 MNHNY and CDR2 SVGAGI (reference sequence). The sequences come from PBMCs, collected before any cancer treatment. The chain uses TRBV6-6 and TRBJ1-1, with D perhaps TRBD1 (5 bases). The sequence was collected from a woman aged 35 to 69 with stage II squamous cell lung carcinoma. CDR3 nucleotides: TGTGCCAGCAGTTACTCGATCCGACAGGAAGCTTTCTTT. This gives the protein CASSYSIRQEAFF.